Following are 26 T cell receptor beta chains from one sample sequenced in a study of shared clonotypes between healthy human individuals. Repertoires were generated with immunoSEQ multiplex PCR, while TCRdb's copy carries only in-frame clones and drops some. This table has 2 million or so clones, 85% to 95% appearing once. Selected positively for CCR7 and CD45RO-negative, naive CD8 cells excluded terminally differentiated effector memory CD45RA+ cells. The sample was naive CD8+ T cells sorted from blood. The receptors derive from a man aged 18 to 35 in good health.

The rearrangement uses TRBV19 and TRBJ2-7; 9 bases map to TRBD2. Germline CDR1 and CDR2: LNHDA and SQIVND (reference sequence). There are 16 residues in the CDR3. J was trimmed by 2 bases and V by 3 bases; bases with no gene match: 8. The DNA of the CDR3 is TGTGCCAGTAGTATCCCCCTTGGCGGGGGGGCCTACGAGCAGTACTTC. Translating it yields CASSIPLGGGAYEQYF.

The genes are TRBV11-2 and TRBJ2-1; D gene unclear. CDR3 length equals 16 residues. V was shortened by 4 bases and J by 3 bases, with 16 bases between the two germline ends. Germline assignment: CDR1 SGHAT and CDR2 FQNNGV. CDR3 amino acids: CASSSHGLVGYNEQFF. CDR3 bases: TGTGCCAGCAGCTCACATGGGCTCGTCGGCTACAATGAGCAGTTCTTC.

This chain joins TRBV4-3 and TRBJ2-2, with D maybe TRBD2 (6 bases). V was pared by 0 bases and J by 6 bases, with 11 bases between. Germline CDR1 LGHNA, CDR2 YSLEER. This CDR3 has 15 residues. The CDR3 region is CASSQDFSGPGELFF. The CDR3 bases are TGCGCCAGCAGCCAAGACTTCAGCGGGCCCGGGGAGCTGTTTTTT.

Of note for this clone: Other DNA sequences in the same sample also yield this CDR3. The chain employs TRBV6-1 and TRBJ2-7; D may be TRBD1 (6 bases). This CDR3 spans 14 amino acids. Germline V gene data show CDR1 as MNHNS and CDR2 as SASEGT. V was cut by 2 bases and J by 3 bases, with 11 bases left in between. CDR3 loop: CASSETGTGYEQYF. The CDR3 nucleotides are TGTGCCAGCAGTGAAACAGGGACGGGCTACGAGCAGTACTTC.

The rearrangement joins TRBV2 to TRBJ2-4; the match to TRBD1 covers 10 bases. CDR1 is SNHLY and CDR2 is FYNNEI in the germline V gene. V gave up 5 bases and J gave up 0 bases; unmatched junction bases: 4. CDR3 length: 16 residues. CDR3 region: CASSFGQGGAKNIQYF. The CDR3 DNA sequence: TGTGCCAGCAGTTTCGGACAGGGGGGAGCCAAAAACATTCAGTACTTC.

This rearrangement joins TRBV6-1 to TRBJ1-2; D is perhaps TRBD1 (5 bases). Germline CDR1 is MNHNS and CDR2 is SASEGT. Trimming shortened V by 4 bases and J by 5 bases, and 8 bases separated the two germline ends. The CDR3 spans 12 residues. The CDR3 DNA sequence: TGTGCCAGCAGTGGGGGGGAATATGGCTACACCTTC. Encoded protein: CASSGGEYGYTF.

The chain employs TRBV11-2 and TRBJ2-5; D unclear. Trimming took 5 bases from V and 4 from J, leaving 14 bases between them. The length of the CDR3 is 14 residues. Germline lookup yields CDR1 SGHAT and CDR2 FQNNGV. The CDR3 loop reads CASSPGPIGETQYF. Here the CDR3 DNA reads TGTGCCAGCAGCCCAGGTCCGATAGGAGAGACCCAGTACTTC.

As regards this clone: Other DNA sequences within the sample encode an identical CDR3. The chain uses TRBV29-1 and TRBJ2-1; D unclear. Germline loops: CDR1 SQVTM, CDR2 ANQGSEA. CDR3 length: 10 amino acids. The V gene lost 3 bases and the J gene lost 7 bases, with 4 bases spanning the gap. CDR3 DNA sequence: TGCAGCGTTGATGGGAATGAGCAGTTCTTC. Translation gives CSVDGNEQFF.

CDR3 DNA sequence: TGTGCCAGCAGGACAGGGATTGAGGAGACCCAGTACTTC. Amino acids: CASRTGIEETQYF. The chain uses TRBV27 and TRBJ2-5, with 7 bases aligning to TRBD1. Per the germline V gene, CDR1 is MNHEY and CDR2 is SMNVEV (reference sequence). Losses at the gene ends were 6 bases for V and 5 bases for J; bases not matched to a gene: 6. The CDR3 is made up of 13 amino acids.

V usage is TRBV7-2 and J usage is TRBJ2-1; 12 bases are a match to TRBD2. The CDR3 spans 15 residues. Germline CDR1 is SGHTA and CDR2 is FQGNSA. V shed 3 bases and J 7 bases; nucleotides not matched to a gene: 4. CDR3 DNA sequence: TGTGCCAGCAGCTTGGCTAGCGGGGGGGTTAATGAGCAGTTCTTC. Its translation: CASSLASGGVNEQFF.

The chain has TRBV6-7 and TRBJ2-7; D is ambiguous. TRBV6-7 is an ORF; its function is uncertain. CDR3 length: 13 amino acids. V lost 4 bases to trimming and J lost 3 bases, with 10 bases between them. This chain's CDR3 is CASSSGRNYEQYF. The CDR3 nucleotides are TGTGCCAGCAGTTCAGGACGGAACTACGAGCAGTACTTC.

The gene calls are TRBV10-3 and TRBJ1-1; no reliable D call. Trimming stripped 2 bases from V and 4 bases from J, with 11 bases between. The CDR3 has 14 residues. The germline CDR1 and CDR2 sequences are ENHRY and SYGVKD. In DNA form, the CDR3 reads TGTGCCATCAGTGAGGAGGGTAGGTTCACTGAAGCTTTCTTT. This sequence encodes CAISEEGRFTEAFF.

CDR3 coding DNA: TGTGCCAGCAGGTTTGGGGTTGGATACGAGCAGTACTTC. As protein: CASRFGVGYEQYF. The rearrangement uses TRBV2 and TRBJ2-7; no clear D gene. Per germline, CDR1 SNHLY and CDR2 FYNNEI. V lost 6 bases to trimming and J lost 4 bases, with 13 bases between them. The CDR3 loop spans 13 amino acids.

This clone appeared once. J is TRBJ1-1 and V is TRBV7-9; D uncertain. The CDR3 consists of 14 residues. CDR1 SEHNR and CDR2 FQNEAQ come from the germline V gene (reference sequence). Trimming pared 1 base from V and 1 base from J, leaving 7 bases between. The CDR3 here is CASSLERANTEAFF. The CDR3 DNA follows: TGTGCCAGCAGCTTAGAGAGGGCGAACACTGAAGCTTTCTTT.

The chain joins TRBV9 to TRBJ2-3; D could derive from TRBD1 or TRBD2 (5 bases each). V was pared by 3 bases and J by 6 bases, with 11 bases between. Germline CDR1 reads SGDLS; CDR2 reads YYNGEE. The length of the CDR3 is 13 residues. The CDR3 loop reads CASSGGAADTQYF. DNA of the CDR3: TGTGCCAGCAGCGGAGGGGCCGCCGATACGCAGTATTTT.

J is TRBJ2-5 and V is TRBV28; 7 bases are shared with TRBD1. The CDR3 loop spans 15 amino acids. V trimming: 2 bases; J trimming: 2 bases; junction bases outside the gene matches: 5. Germline V gives CDR1 MDHEN, CDR2 SYDVKM. This chain's CDR3 is CASSLVGDRQETQYF. The DNA for the CDR3 is TGTGCCAGCAGTTTAGTCGGGGACAGACAAGAGACCCAGTACTTC.

The chain couples TRBV30 to TRBJ2-7; 8 bases align to TRBD2. The CDR3 loop spans 16 amino acids. In germline, CDR1 is GTSNPN, CDR2 SVGIG (reference sequence). J gave up 0 bases and V 4 bases, and 11 bases lay outside the gene matches. Written as DNA, the CDR3 is TGTGCCTGGACCCATCGGGAGGGACTTGCCTCCTACGAGCAGTACTTC. It yields the protein CAWTHREGLASYEQYF.

The chain recombines TRBV19 with TRBJ1-2, with D hard to call. Germline V gene sequence: CDR1 LNHDA, CDR2 SQIVND (reference sequence). The length of the CDR3 is 16 residues. The germline V and J ends were trimmed by 3 bases and 4 bases, with 18 bases remaining between them. The CDR3 sequence is CASSIDSTQVAYGYTF. Here the CDR3 DNA reads TGTGCCAGTAGTATTGACTCTACCCAGGTCGCCTATGGCTACACCTTC.

This chain joins TRBV5-1 and TRBJ2-1; TRBD2 might be the D (5 bases). The CDR3 is 13 amino acids. Germline CDR1 SGHRS, CDR2 YFSETQ. The V end lost 4 bases, the J end lost 4 bases, and 9 bases lay between the germline ends. CDR3 nucleotide sequence: TGCGCCAGCAGCAGAGAGGGATACAATGAGCAGTTCTTC. It translates to CASSREGYNEQFF. Based on the CDR3 plus reference TRBV5-1 and TRBJ2-1, the full variable domain is KAGVTQTPRYLIKTRGQQVTLSCSPISGHRSVSWYQQTPGQGLQFLFEYFSETQRNKGNFPGRFSGRQFSNSRSEMNVSTLELGDSALYLCASSREGYNEQFFGPGTRLTVL.

This chain joins TRBV13 and TRBJ2-5; a weak D match, TRBD1 (5 bases). Germline assignment: CDR1 PRHDT and CDR2 FYEKMQ (reference sequence). Trimming shortened V by 1 base and J by 2 bases, and 20 bases separated the two germline ends. This CDR3 region has 18 residues. The CDR3 DNA is TGTGCCAGCAGCTTAGTCGGACAACCTAATCCCTCTCAAGAGACCCAGTACTTC. Encoded protein: CASSLVGQPNPSQETQYF. The whole variable domain, filled in from reference TRBV13 and TRBJ2-5, reads AAGVIQSPRHLIKEKRETATLKCYPIPRHDTVYWYQQGPGQDPQFLISFYEKMQSDKGSIPDRFSAQQFSDYHSELNMSSLELGDSALYFCASSLVGQPNPSQETQYFGPGTRLLVL.

This chain links TRBV2 with TRBJ2-1; D not certain. CDR1 and CDR2 from the germline V gene are SNHLY and FYNNEI. This CDR3 is built from 14 residues. The ends were cut back, 4 bases at V and 5 bases at J, with 12 bases in the middle. CDR3 sequence: CASSVLSNHNEQFF. For the CDR3, the DNA is TGTGCCAGCAGTGTGCTCTCCAACCACAATGAGCAGTTCTTC.

V is TRBV10-2 and J is TRBJ2-1; D uncertain. This CDR3 has 12 residues. Germline loops: CDR1 WSHSY, CDR2 SAAADI. V was cut by 2 bases and J by 4 bases, with 3 bases left in between. The CDR3 coding sequence is TGCGCCAGCAGTGAGGTTTACAATGAGCAGTTCTTC. It codes for CASSEVYNEQFF.

The chain has TRBV30 and TRBJ2-6; TRBD1 matches at 8 bases. CDR3 length equals 13 residues. Germline-derived CDR1 and CDR2 are GTSNPN and SVGIG (reference sequence). The trim removed 7 bases at V and 2 bases at J, leaving 1 base unmatched. The DNA for the CDR3 is TGTGCCTCCAGGGGGCCTGGGGCCAACGTCCTGACTTTC. Its protein product is CASRGPGANVLTF. Drawing the rest from reference TRBV30 and TRBJ2-6, the complete variable domain is SQTIHQWPATLVQPVGSPLSLECTVEGTSNPNLYWYRQAAGRGLQLLFYSVGIGQISSEVPQNLSASRPQDRQFILSSKKLLLSDSGFYLCASRGPGANVLTFGAGSRLTVL.

This sequence joins TRBV6-4 and TRBJ2-1; tentatively, D is TRBD2 (5 bases). This CDR3 has 15 amino acids. From germline, CDR1 is MRHNA and CDR2 SNTAGT. V was clipped by 6 bases and J by 0 bases, with 12 bases between them. This chain's CDR3 is CASRRGRVSYNEQFF. CDR3 DNA: TGTGCCAGCAGACGAGGGCGGGTCTCCTACAATGAGCAGTTCTTC.

The gene calls are TRBV19 and TRBJ2-5; D is unclear. V was clipped by 1 base and J by 1 base, with 4 bases between them. CDR1 is LNHDA and CDR2 is SQIVND in the germline V gene (reference sequence). This CDR3 has 13 residues. The chain's CDR3 is CASSIVRQETQYF. DNA of the CDR3: TGTGCCAGTAGTATAGTACGCCAAGAGACCCAGTACTTC.

The chain couples TRBV29-1 to TRBJ2-1; TRBD1 might be the D (5 bases). The germline V and J ends were trimmed by 6 bases and 2 bases, with 14 bases remaining between them. The V gene's germline CDR1 is SQVTM and CDR2 ANQGSEA. This CDR3 has 14 amino acids. The CDR3 loop is CSVYNDRAYNEQFF. CDR3 coding DNA: TGCAGCGTATACAATGACAGAGCCTACAATGAGCAGTTCTTC.